The rows below give T cell receptor beta chains drawn from one sample of a study of PD-1 blockade in classical Hodgkin lymphoma. Clones were sequenced by immunoSEQ multiplex PCR, and TCRdb holds only the in-frame ones, with some missing. This table has about 64,000 clones, around 90% appearing once. The material sequenced was peripheral blood mononuclear cells (PBMCs), taken before the fourth cycle of nivolumab. The receptors here all came from a human donor with classical Hodgkin lymphoma. Each CDR3 is given with its conserved first and last residue. The D gene is left open where the match is weak. Rows may omit the clone size; those that give it use once, few, many or a size class.

v_gene,d_gene,j_gene,abundance,CDR3nt,CDR3aa
TRBV6-5,TRBD1,TRBJ1-2,.,TGTGCCAGCAGTTACTCAGGAAGGGGGCCGTTCTATGGCTACACCTTC,CASSYSGRGPFYGYTF
TRBV6-6,.,TRBJ1-1,.,TGTGCCAGCAGTTACTCAACAGCTATTGTGGCCACTGAAGCTTTCTTT,CASSYSTAIVATEAFF
TRBV28,.,TRBJ1-1,.,TGTGCCAGCAGTTTATACAGGGTAGCGCTGAACACTGAAGCTTTCTTT,CASSLYRVALNTEAFF
TRBV29-1,.,TRBJ2-7,once,TGCAGCGTTGAAGATCGTAGGGACTACGAGCAGTACTTC,CSVEDRRDYEQYF
TRBV19,.,TRBJ2-7,once,TGTGCCAGGACTCTAACCCGGGACTCGTACTCCTACGAGCAGTACTTC,CARTLTRDSYSYEQYF
TRBV27,.,TRBJ1-4,.,TGTGCCAGCAGTTTTACGCGAAAACTGTTTTTT,CASSFTRKLFF
TRBV2,.,TRBJ1-5,once,TGTGCCAGCAGAGCCCGGGACGGATATCAGCCCCAGCATTTT,CASRARDGYQPQHF
TRBV30,.,TRBJ1-2,.,TGTGCCTGGAGTGAAGGGGAATTCTATGGCTACACCTTC,CAWSEGEFYGYTF
TRBV7-9,TRBD1,TRBJ1-2,.,TGTGCCAGCAGCGAAGGAGACAGGGTCCATGGCTACACCTTC,CASSEGDRVHGYTF
TRBV4-1,TRBD1,TRBJ2-7,.,TGCGCCAGCAGGGGACAGGGGTTTAACGAGCAGTACTTC,CASRGQGFNEQYF
TRBV27,.,TRBJ2-1,.,TGTGCCAGCGCAGCAGGGTTTTCTGGATACAATGAGCAGTTCTTC,CASAAGFSGYNEQFF
TRBV2,.,TRBJ1-2,.,TGTGCCAGCAGTGAAAGTGTAGCTAACTATGGCTACACCTTC,CASSESVANYGYTF
TRBV7-3,.,TRBJ1-1,.,TGTGCCAGCACCTTCTACGACCTGACCCTTAACACTGAAGCTTTCTTT,CASTFYDLTLNTEAFF
TRBV13,.,TRBJ1-3,.,TGTGCCAGCAGCCAGACCAACACCATATATTTT,CASSQTNTIYF
TRBV14,.,TRBJ2-3,.,TGTGCCAGCAGCCAGGGGGGAAGTTCTCCCTTCACAGATACGCAGTATTTT,CASSQGGSSPFTDTQYF
TRBV7-7,TRBD2,TRBJ2-5,.,TGTGCTAGCAGCTTAAACACTCCGGGACTAGCGGGGCTTATGAAAGAGACCCAGTACTTC,CASSLNTPGLAGLMKETQYF
TRBV6-5,TRBD2,TRBJ2-7,.,TGTGCCAGCAGACGCCGGGACTACCTCTACGAGCAGTACTTC,CASRRRDYLYEQYF
TRBV5-6,.,TRBJ1-1,.,TGTGCCAGCAGCTCCTTCGGGACCCCTATGAACACTGAAGCTTTCTTT,CASSSFGTPMNTEAFF
TRBV6-5,.,TRBJ2-7,.,TGTGCCAGCAGTTACATTTCACGCTCCTACGAGCAGTACTTC,CASSYISRSYEQYF
TRBV27,.,TRBJ1-5,large,TGTGCCAGCAGTTTAAAAGTCGGTCAGCCCCAGCATTTT,CASSLKVGQPQHF
TRBV5-8,TRBD1,TRBJ1-1,.,TGTGCCAGCAGCTTGCGGGGGACAGACACTGAAGCTTTCTTT,CASSLRGTDTEAFF
TRBV5-4,.,TRBJ1-1,once,TGTGCCAGCAGCTTAAGTATGAACACTGAAGCTTTCTTT,CASSLSMNTEAFF
TRBV6-4,TRBD2,TRBJ2-1,.,TGTGCCAGCAGTGGCCTAGCGGGCCCGTACAATGAGCAGTTCTTC,CASSGLAGPYNEQFF
TRBV30,.,TRBJ2-3,.,TGTGCCTCGAGAACCACAGGACACCGCACAGATACGCAGTATTTT,CASRTTGHRTDTQYF
TRBV30,TRBD1,TRBJ1-4,.,TGTGCCTGGAGTCCCGGGACAGGGCCCGCAACTAATGAAAAACTGTTTTTT,CAWSPGTGPATNEKLFF
TRBV5-5,.,TRBJ1-2,once,TGTGCCAGCAGCTTGGAACTAGGGACGGACTACTATGGCTACACCTTC,CASSLELGTDYYGYTF
TRBV19,.,TRBJ2-3,.,TGTGCCAGTAGAAGCGGATCTAGCACAGATACGCAGTATTTT,CASRSGSSTDTQYF
TRBV6-5,.,TRBJ2-7,once,TGTGCCAGCAGTTATGGGGGTGAGGCCTACGAGCAGTACTTC,CASSYGGEAYEQYF
TRBV4-1,.,TRBJ1-2,few,TGCGCCAGCAGCCAAGAAGCAGGGGCAGAAGGCTACACCTTC,CASSQEAGAEGYTF
TRBV6-1,TRBD1,TRBJ2-7,.,TGTGCCAGCAGTGAAGGAGGGCAGGGGGCTCGGGAGCAGTACTTC,CASSEGGQGAREQYF